There are a few counts of the clone carrying this TCR beta chain. The sample is drawn from a study of patients and donors after allogeneic stem cell transplantation. CDR1 and CDR2 (germline): MNHEY, SMNVEV (reference sequence). V was shortened by 0 bases and J by 6 bases, with 6 bases between the two germline ends. This CDR3 comprises 13 residues. TCRdb called the RT-PCR reads again in MiXCR, with one record for every CDR3 protein. The sample includes 920,000 or so distinct CDR3 sequences, 15% to 20% of them seen just once. This chain uses TRBV27 with TRBJ2-1; D gene uncertain. This receptor was identified in a human donor who was either an allogeneic HSCT recipient or a stem cell or donor lymphocyte infusion donor (not recorded which). It is not recorded whose cells these are; they may come from a transplant donor. Input material: blood, either unsorted or a sorted T cell fraction (not recorded which). CDR3 in amino acids: CASSLSGRNEQFF. CDR3 in DNA: TGTGCCAGCAGTTTATCGGGCCGCAATGAGCAGTTCTTC.